This TCR beta chain is from a study of blood T cells in healthy people across ages. Study-level background: The capture of about one barcoded beta molecule per two T cells was achieved by template switching.

Per germline, CDR1 LGHNA and CDR2 YSLEER. This CDR3 region has 14 residues. The V gene lost 0 bases and the J gene lost 11 bases, with 16 bases spanning the gap. Primed by a sample-barcoded 5' primer and a J-beta primer mix, a second PCR proceeded for 7 to 11 cycles. MiXCR was run by TCRdb on the 5' RACE reads, yielding one entry per CDR3 protein. The repertoire holds about 930,000 distinct CDR3 sequences, with about 27% as singletons. General observations from the study: Older individuals had lower TCR beta diversity per million T cells (the decline was roughly linear).

This clonotype was observed a few times. Its antigen is still unknown. It may be a read error: a sequence one base away is much more abundant. In addition, the sample was reused for a study of T cells of mothers and their children. That report adds: The M1S primer of the second PCR added sample barcodes and 2-4 random nucleotides.

The chain combines TRBV4-3 with TRBJ2-5; the D is unclear. This clonotype originated in a woman in her thirties or forties in good health. Specimen: blood. In nucleotides, the CDR3 is TGCGCCAGCAGCCAAGATCTCAATAACTACGGGCAGTACTTC. Amino acid sequence: CASSQDLNNYGQYF.